The 16 T cell receptor beta chains below come from one sample, sequenced in a study of early T cells in non-severe SARS-CoV-2 infection. TCRdb analysed the 5' RACE reads with MiXCR anew, one entry per CDR3 protein. This sample yields some 88,000 distinct CDR3 sequences, of which approximately 17% are seen a single time; about 5% belongs to the top ten. The source was whole blood, collected at baseline. These receptors were obtained from an adult who was a healthcare worker with PCR-confirmed SARS-CoV-2 infection or an uninfected control (not recorded which).

This clonotype was detected ten times or more. This chain connects TRBV18 to TRBJ2-1, with 9 positions matching TRBD2. The trim removed 0 bases at V and 4 bases at J, leaving 1 base unmatched. Germline V gives CDR1 KGHSH, CDR2 LQKENI. CDR3 length: 15 residues. CDR3 coding DNA: TGTGCCAGCTCACCACCGAGCGGGGGGTACAATGAGCAGTTCTTC. Translating it yields CASSPPSGGYNEQFF. Together with reference TRBV18 and TRBJ2-1, the CDR3 gives the full variable domain: NAGVMQNPRHLVRRRGQEARLRCSPMKGHSHVYWYRQLPEEGLKFMVYLQKENIIDESGMPKERFSAEFPKEGPSILRIQQVVRGDSAAYFCASSPPSGGYNEQFFGPGTRLTVL.

The gene calls are TRBV5-4 and TRBJ2-7; 7 bases match TRBD1. This CDR3 spans 13 amino acids. From germline, CDR1 is SGHNT and CDR2 YYREEE (reference sequence). Trimming removed 4 bases from V and 6 bases from J; junction bases left unmatched: 7. In DNA, the CDR3 is TGTGCCAGCAGCCAGACAGGGTTGAGCGAGCAGTACTTC. Translated, it gives CASSQTGLSEQYF.

In its sample, this clonotype was seen many times. The J gene is TRBJ1-3, the V gene TRBV20-1; D is possibly TRBD1 (6 bases). V lost 6 bases and J lost 2, with 11 bases in between. This CDR3 spans 13 amino acids. The V gene's germline CDR1 is DFQATT and CDR2 SNEGSKA (reference sequence). CDR3 protein: CSAPEGAGNTIYF. As DNA, the CDR3 is TGCAGTGCCCCCGAGGGGGCTGGAAACACCATATATTTT.

This chain uses TRBV10-3 with TRBJ2-4; TRBD2 aligns across 7 bases. The V gene end was trimmed by 2 bases and the J gene end by 8 bases; junction bases not matched to a gene: 3. The CDR3 has 13 amino acids. Germline values: CDR1 ENHRY, CDR2 SYGVKD. The chain's CDR3 is CAISEGGSDIQYF. CDR3 nucleotide sequence: TGTGCCATCAGTGAGGGCGGGAGCGACATTCAGTACTTC.

The genes are TRBV5-6 and TRBJ2-7; D possibly uses TRBD1 or TRBD2 (5 bases each). The CDR3 loop spans 16 amino acids. Germline V gene data show CDR1 as SGHDT and CDR2 as YYEEEE. V lost 6 bases and J lost 3, with 22 bases in between. The CDR3 nucleotides are TGTGCCAGCACCGGATCGGGGCTGGGCATCCACTACGAGCAGTACTTC. As protein: CASTGSGLGIHYEQYF. The whole variable domain, remainder taken from reference TRBV5-6 and TRBJ2-7, is DAGVTQSPTHLIKTRGQQVTLRCSPKSGHDTVSWYQQALGQGPQFIFQYYEEEERQRGNFPDRFSGHQFPNYSSELNVNALLLGDSALYLCASTGSGLGIHYEQYFGPGTRLTVT.

The chain links TRBV18 to TRBJ2-3; 10 bases are shared with TRBD1. The germline gives CDR1 KGHSH, CDR2 LQKENI. CDR3 length: 15 amino acids. The V and J ends lost 3 bases and 4 bases, in that order; junction bases with no gene match: 4. The CDR3 DNA is TGTGCCAGCTCACCTCAAGGACAGGGGGCAGATACGCAGTATTTT. Its translation is CASSPQGQGADTQYF.

This clonotype occurred a few times. The gene calls are TRBV29-1 and TRBJ2-2; 10 bases fit TRBD2. This CDR3 contains 14 residues. Germline CDR1 SQVTM, CDR2 ANQGSEA. The junction had 3 bases not matched to a gene; V was cut back by 3 bases and J by 5 bases. CDR3: CSVETAGGTGELFF. The CDR3 DNA sequence: TGCAGCGTTGAGACAGCGGGAGGGACCGGGGAGCTGTTTTTT.

The rearrangement links TRBV20-1 to TRBJ2-1; D remains ambiguous. V lost 4 bases, J lost 8 bases, and 6 bases lay in between. The CDR3 contains 10 residues. CDR1 and CDR2 from the germline V gene are DFQATT and SNEGSKA (reference sequence). This chain's CDR3 is CSAMTDEQFF. In DNA form, the CDR3 reads TGCAGTGCTATGACCGATGAGCAGTTCTTC.

This clonotype was detected many times. V usage is TRBV18 and J usage is TRBJ2-1; 11 nucleotides line up with TRBD2. The ends lost 3 bases at V and 16 bases at J; junction bases unmatched: 8. Germline CDR1 reads KGHSH; CDR2 reads LQKENI. This CDR3 contains 13 residues. The CDR3 region is CASSPVPGLADFF. DNA of the CDR3: TGTGCCAGCTCACCCGTTCCGGGACTAGCGGATTTCTTC. Variable domain in full (rest from reference TRBV18 and TRBJ2-1): NAGVMQNPRHLVRRRGQEARLRCSPMKGHSHVYWYRQLPEEGLKFMVYLQKENIIDESGMPKERFSAEFPKEGPSILRIQQVVRGDSAAYFCASSPVPGLADFFGPGTRLTVL.

This clonotype was seen a few times. This chain links TRBV12-3 or TRBV12-4 with TRBJ1-2, with unresolved D. This CDR3 region has 12 residues. Trimming pared 5 bases from V and 9 bases from J, leaving 13 bases between. Here the CDR3 DNA reads TGTGCCAGCAGTCCCATGGCCGAGAGCTACACCTTC. It translates to CASSPMAESYTF.

This clonotype was seen at least ten times. The rearrangement links TRBV3-1 to TRBJ2-3, with D tentatively TRBD2 (5 bases). With 0 bases removed from V and 5 bases from J, the gap between germline ends came to 12 bases. Germline V gene data show CDR1 as LGHDT and CDR2 as YNNKEL (reference sequence). CDR3 length: 15 residues. This chain's CDR3 is CASSQDQVGRDTQYF. The CDR3, as DNA: TGTGCCAGCAGCCAAGATCAGGTGGGGAGAGATACGCAGTATTTT.

This clonotype was recorded a few times. This chain joins TRBV5-1 and TRBJ1-5; D possibly corresponds to TRBD1 (5 bases). The V end lost 4 bases, the J end lost 6 bases, and 14 bases lay between the germline ends. Germline CDR1 and CDR2: SGHRS and YFSETQ. This CDR3 spans 14 amino acids. CDR3 region: CASSPGRGGQPQHF. CDR3 in DNA: TGCGCCAGCAGCCCTGGAAGGGGTGGTCAGCCCCAGCATTTT.

In its sample, this clonotype was seen a few times. The rearrangement joins TRBV30 to TRBJ2-1; 7 bases fit TRBD2. The CDR3 spans 15 residues. The ends lost 0 bases at V and 8 bases at J; junction bases unmatched: 10. Germline assignment: CDR1 GTSNPN and CDR2 SVGIG (reference sequence). The CDR3 nucleotides read TGTGCCTGGAGTGTTGGCGGGAGTGCTCTTGATGAGCAGTTCTTC. This translates into CAWSVGGSALDEQFF.

This sequence joins TRBV12-3 or TRBV12-4 and TRBJ2-5; maybe TRBD2 (5 bases). Trimming took off 3 bases at V and 4 bases at J, with 12 bases between the two ends. This CDR3 spans 14 amino acids. Written as DNA, the CDR3 is TGTGCCAGCAGTTTGGGTCTAGGAGGAGAGACCCAGTACTTC. As protein: CASSLGLGGETQYF.

The gene calls are TRBV2 and TRBJ2-1; D gene uncertain. Trimming took off 4 bases at V and 7 bases at J, with 11 bases between the two ends. CDR1 and CDR2 (germline): SNHLY, FYNNEI. The CDR3 totals 13 residues. This CDR3 reads CASSAELANEQFF. CDR3 coding DNA: TGTGCCAGCAGTGCGGAGCTTGCGAATGAGCAGTTCTTC.

The chain couples TRBV4-3 to TRBJ1-2, with D possibly matching TRBD1 (5 bases). The CDR3 sequence is 17 residues long. Trimming removed 0 bases from V and 5 bases from J, with 19 bases in between. Germline lookup yields CDR1 LGHNA and CDR2 YSLEER. In nucleotides, the CDR3 is TGCGCCAGCAGCCAAGATATTAGCGGGACGGACCCTTATGGCTACACCTTC. Amino acid sequence: CASSQDISGTDPYGYTF.